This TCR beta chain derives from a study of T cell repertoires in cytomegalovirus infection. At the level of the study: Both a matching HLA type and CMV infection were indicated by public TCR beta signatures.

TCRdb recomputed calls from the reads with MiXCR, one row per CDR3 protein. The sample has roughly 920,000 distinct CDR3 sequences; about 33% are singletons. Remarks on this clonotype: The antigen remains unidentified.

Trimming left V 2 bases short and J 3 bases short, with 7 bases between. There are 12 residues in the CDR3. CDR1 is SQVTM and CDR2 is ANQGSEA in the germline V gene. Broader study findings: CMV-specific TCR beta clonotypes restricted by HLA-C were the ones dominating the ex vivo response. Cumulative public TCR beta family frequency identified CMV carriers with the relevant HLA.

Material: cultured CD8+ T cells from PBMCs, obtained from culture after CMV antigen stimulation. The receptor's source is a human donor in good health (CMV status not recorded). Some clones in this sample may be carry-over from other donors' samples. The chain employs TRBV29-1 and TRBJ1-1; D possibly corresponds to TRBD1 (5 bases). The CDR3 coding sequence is TGCAGCGTTGAATCCAGGGACACTGAAGCTTTCTTT. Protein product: CSVESRDTEAFF.